This T cell receptor (beta chain) was sequenced in a study of cytomegalovirus exposure and HLA in healthy donors. Sequenced by immunoSEQ multiplex PCR; TCRdb stores in-frame clones only, minus some. Among about 72,000 clones listed, roughly 94% were seen once. Whole-study results and caveats: Overall, approximately 150 TCR beta chains were annotated as cytomegalovirus-associated.

A remark on this clone: The target antigen is unknown.

Separation from the roughly 700-subject first cohort characterized the roughly 110-subject validation cohort, to which the donors belonged. The specimen was PBMCs. The clonotype originates from a woman under 30 in good health and CMV-seronegative.

The CDR3 bases are TGCGCCAGCGGGCAGGTCCAAGAGACCCAGTACTTC. It translates to CASGQVQETQYF. This rearrangement joins TRBV10-2 to TRBJ2-5; D gene uncertain. From germline, CDR1 is WSHSY and CDR2 SAAADI. This CDR3 has 12 residues. Trimming removed 8 bases at V and 1 base at J, with 8 bases between.